Listed below are T cell receptor beta chains from one sample, sequenced in a study of cytomegalovirus exposure and HLA in healthy donors. Method: immunoSEQ multiplex PCR; TCRdb's copy keeps in-frame clones and lacks some. The data contain 120,000 or so clones, 78% of them singletons. Sequenced sample: PBMCs. The source of these receptors is a young man in good health and CMV-seropositive. Each CDR3 is given with its conserved first and last residue. D genes are given only for firm matches.

TRBJ2-7 | TRBV18 | TRBD1 | CASSPGQVRRNEQYF
TRBJ1-5 | TRBV6-1 | - | CASTSSGPQHF
TRBJ2-7 | TRBV18 | - | CASSRRRGTDYEQYF
TRBJ2-3 | TRBV7-9 | - | CASSFWTKGDTQYF
TRBJ1-2 | TRBV6-5 | TRBD1 | CASRRTGDYGYTF
TRBJ2-5 | TRBV5-1 | - | CASSSNEETQYF
TRBJ1-5 | TRBV7-6 | - | CASSLAANQPQHF
TRBJ2-7 | TRBV10-3 | TRBD1 | CAISEGAGGYEQYF
TRBJ1-1 | TRBV6-5 | - | CASSPAGSKRTEAFF
TRBJ2-7 | TRBV11-2 | TRBD1 | CASSHPVAGGEQYF
TRBJ1-2 | TRBV10-2 | - | CASRRGNYGYTF
TRBJ1-5 | TRBV10-3 | - | CAISGERRQPQHF
TRBJ2-3 | TRBV7-9 | TRBD2 | CASSSRTRVTQYF
TRBJ2-5 | TRBV25-1 | TRBD1 | CASSATGSETQYF
TRBJ2-5 | TRBV9 | TRBD1 | CASSPSTGVETQYF
TRBJ2-7 | TRBV7-6 | - | CASSFSLSYEQYF
TRBJ1-5 | TRBV30 | - | CAWGGGNQPQHF
TRBJ2-5 | TRBV7-8 | TRBD1 | CASTFRGRKETQYF
TRBJ2-3 | TRBV7-8 | - | CASSPDGIQGTDTQYF
TRBJ1-2 | TRBV5-1 | TRBD1 | CASSVGQGYGYTF
TRBJ2-7 | TRBV21-1 | - | CASSKEGDRESSYEQYF
TRBJ1-1 | TRBV28 | TRBD1 | CASTPAGAGGWTEAFF
TRBJ2-3 | TRBV27 | - | CASSSPQGWGMTDTQYF
TRBJ1-1 | TRBV4-3 | - | CASSQAGGGNTEAFF
TRBJ2-4 | TRBV4-3 | TRBD2 | CASSQTSFSGRTKNIQYF
TRBJ2-5 | TRBV5-1 | TRBD1 | CASSFLGTGQETQYF
TRBJ1-1 | TRBV2 | - | CASRLDTEAFF
TRBJ2-7 | TRBV28 | TRBD2 | CASRRTSGNYEQYF
TRBJ1-2 | TRBV6-1 | - | CASRMGGGAF
TRBJ2-3 | TRBV21-1 | - | CASRDRGQDTQYF
TRBJ2-7 | TRBV27 | TRBD2 | CASSPRLAQGAYEQYF
TRBJ2-1 | TRBV29-1 | TRBD1 | CSGGQGRNEQFF
TRBJ1-5 | TRBV10-3 | - | CAIRQGLESNQPQHF
TRBJ2-5 | TRBV29-1 | TRBD2 | CSYLAALQETQYF
TRBJ2-7 | TRBV9 | - | CASSLGAGRYEQYF
TRBJ2-5 | TRBV6-5 | TRBD2 | CAGQGLAGVETQYF
TRBJ1-1 | TRBV5-1 | - | CASSAGLRNTEAFF
TRBJ2-7 | TRBV11-2 | - | CASSFSVPSYEQYF
TRBJ2-3 | TRBV5-1 | - | CASSGGGSTDTQYF
TRBJ2-5 | TRBV4-2 | - | CASSPEGGGGRSGETQYF
TRBJ1-1 | TRBV2 | - | CASRQGAEAFF
TRBJ2-3 | TRBV5-1 | TRBD1 | CASRTGQGAIDTQYF
TRBJ2-7 | TRBV29-1 | - | CSVVQQVDEQYF
TRBJ2-2 | TRBV19 | TRBD1 | CASKGQSNTGELFF
TRBJ2-2 | TRBV15 | - | CATSRDREQGAGELFF
TRBJ2-5 | TRBV28 | TRBD1 | CASTFVGTGDQETQYF
TRBJ2-7 | TRBV5-6 | - | CASGGRGGVYEQYF
TRBJ1-1 | TRBV9 | - | CASSSTQAEAFF
TRBJ2-5 | TRBV5-6 | TRBD1 | CASSLYGQGETQYF
TRBJ2-7 | TRBV27 | - | CASSLSRDTRSYEQYF
TRBJ2-7 | TRBV7-2 | TRBD2 | CASSLITSGVYEQYF
TRBJ2-1 | TRBV5-1 | - | CASSPWGGNNEQFF
TRBJ2-7 | TRBV7-9 | - | CASSLGQIYEQYF
TRBJ1-3 | TRBV9 | - | CASSATGYGNTIYF
TRBJ2-7 | TRBV4-3 | TRBD1 | CASSQDNGGQGSSEQYF
TRBJ2-1 | TRBV25-1 | - | CASSEVAGSYNEQFF
TRBJ1-1 | TRBV7-2 | - | CASSTRWNTEAFF
TRBJ2-1 | TRBV29-1 | TRBD2 | CSVPGTSALKGEQFF
TRBJ2-7 | TRBV7-2 | TRBD2 | CASSPGLAGAYEQYF
TRBJ1-2 | TRBV30 | - | CAWSVEASSYTF